Each of the 2 T cell receptor beta chains below was sequenced from the same sample in a study of radiation and T cells in renal cell carcinoma. The assay was immunoSEQ multiplex PCR, and TCRdb's table has in-frame clones only and misses some. The table has under 20,000 clones, roughly two thirds seen once; the top ten hold about an eighth. The treatment was: 15 Gy SBRT to primary tumor, nephrectomy 4 weeks later. Sample: tumor tissue, taken from a patient whose treatment included radiotherapy and nephrectomy. The receptors were gathered from a woman in her 70s with renal cell carcinoma.

The rearrangement links TRBV28 to TRBJ2-5; TRBD2 matches 9 bases. This CDR3 contains 17 residues. With V trimmed by 4 bases and J by 4 bases, 13 bases remained unmatched. Germline CDR1 and CDR2: MDHEN and SYDVKM. CDR3 DNA: TGTGCCAGCAGTTCCCAGCGGGGGGCCTCAAGAAGAGAGACCCAGTACTTC. Its translation: CASSSQRGASRRETQYF.

The chain joins TRBV6-4 to TRBJ2-1; 8 positions match TRBD1. CDR3 length: 15 amino acids. The germline gives CDR1 MRHNA, CDR2 SNTAGT. Trimming removed 3 bases from V and 0 bases from J; junction bases left unmatched: 1. The CDR3 reads CASSEGQGSYNEQFF. DNA of the CDR3: TGTGCCAGCAGTGAAGGACAGGGCTCCTACAATGAGCAGTTCTTC.